The present entry profiles one TCR beta chain with its context. V gave up 6 bases and J gave up 5 bases; unmatched junction bases: 5. The CDR3 loop spans 13 amino acids. The data are from a study of patients and donors after allogeneic stem cell transplantation. Each CDR3 protein gets one entry after TCRdb re-called the RT-PCR reads with MiXCR. The sample lists some 160,000 distinct CDR3 sequences, approximately 24% occurring once. This chain joins TRBV12-3 or TRBV12-4 and TRBJ2-7; 9 bases fit TRBD1. The TCR was taken from a human donor who was either an allogeneic HSCT recipient or a stem cell or donor lymphocyte infusion donor (not recorded which). It is not recorded whose cells these are; they may come from a transplant donor. Sequenced input: blood, either unsorted or a sorted T cell fraction (not recorded which). The CDR3 bases are TGTGCCAGCAGCACGGGACAGGGTGACGAGCAGTACTTC. Its translation: CASSTGQGDEQYF.